This T cell receptor (beta chain) was identified in a study of neoadjuvant anti-PD-1 for oral cavity cancer. Study-wide context: Before surgery, most patients got three to four biweekly 3 mg/kg nivolumab doses. Around day 43, patients without progression received a fourth nivolumab dose before surgery.

The patients had HPV-negative, locally advanced oral cavity squamous cell carcinoma. Profiled with immunoSEQ multiplex PCR; TCRdb holds only in-frame clones, not every one. The sample includes around 6,700 clones, around 72% of them seen just once. With 4 bases removed from V and 2 bases from J, the gap between germline ends came to 18 bases. The CDR3 runs 17 residues. The germline CDR1 and CDR2 sequences are SNHLY and FYNNEI. The receptor was isolated from a person between 40 and 85 years old with oral cavity squamous cell carcinoma. Sequencing used PBMCs, obtained before nivolumab (anti-PD-1) treatment. The chain couples TRBV2 to TRBJ2-4; no firm D call. This CDR3 is CASSVGALGSPKNIQYF. The CDR3 nucleotides read TGTGCCAGCAGTGTTGGAGCCCTGGGATCCCCCAAAAACATTCAGTACTTC.